The T cell receptor (beta chain) under discussion was sequenced for a study of shared clonotypes between healthy human individuals. Overall study findings and caveats: Naive subsets, compared against memory subsets, generally had larger estimated richness values. Across a handful of donors, naive CD4 shared around 5.4%, naive CD8 around 3.8%, memory CD4 roughly 2.3%, memory CD8 around 0.42%.

On this clone: What it binds is unknown. Other DNA sequences in the sample encode the same CDR3.

The data were produced by immunoSEQ multiplex PCR, yet TCRdb's version contains in-frame clones alone and is incomplete. The top ten hold approximately 25% of the sample, which has about 820,000 clones, 85% to 95% seen once. From germline, CDR1 is MNHEY and CDR2 SMNVEV (reference sequence). V shed 3 bases and J shed 0 bases, with 9 bases lying between them. The CDR3 loop spans 15 amino acids. CD45RO-negative cells were positively selected for CCR7, leaving out terminally differentiated effector memory CD45RA+ cells. This chain links TRBV27 with TRBJ2-1; D assignment may be TRBD1 or TRBD2 (5 bases each). Sequenced: naive CD8+ T cells sorted from blood. This TCR was sampled from a man aged 25-45 years in good health. The CDR3 DNA reads TGTGCCAGCAGTTTTGGGACGACCTCCTACAATGAGCAGTTCTTC. Translating gives CASSFGTTSYNEQFF.